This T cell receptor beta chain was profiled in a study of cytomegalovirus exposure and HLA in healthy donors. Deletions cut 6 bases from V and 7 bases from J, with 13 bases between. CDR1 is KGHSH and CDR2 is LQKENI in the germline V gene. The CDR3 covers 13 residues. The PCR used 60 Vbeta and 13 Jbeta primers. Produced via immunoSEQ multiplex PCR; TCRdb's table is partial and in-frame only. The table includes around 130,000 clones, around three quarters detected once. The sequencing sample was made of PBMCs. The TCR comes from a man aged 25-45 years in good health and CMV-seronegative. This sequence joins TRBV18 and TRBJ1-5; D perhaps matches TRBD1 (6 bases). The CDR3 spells CASSIGTKQPQHF. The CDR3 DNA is TGTGCCAGCTCCATCGGGACAAAACAGCCCCAGCATTTT. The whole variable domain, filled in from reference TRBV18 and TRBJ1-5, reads NAGVMQNPRHLVRRRGQEARLRCSPMKGHSHVYWYRQLPEEGLKFMVYLQKENIIDESGMPKERFSAEFPKEGPSILRIQQVVRGDSAAYFCASSIGTKQPQHFGDGTRLSIL.